A single TCR beta chain is shown here with its context. Its antigen is currently unknown. These data belong to a study of vaccination effects on CD4 cells after COVID-19. Study as a whole: Relative to the second dose, post-vaccine samples were obtained a median of 72 days later. General study findings and limits: Few convalescent patients and no early post-infection timepoints were included in the study. Clonal contraction was marked in infection- and vaccine-induced clones late after vaccination.

Measured with immunoSEQ multiplex PCR; TCRdb has only the in-frame clones, and not every one. The sample has roughly 27,000 clones; around 79% are singletons. Germline values: CDR1 MDHEN, CDR2 SYDVKM. The CDR3 extends over 14 amino acids. Trimming at V came to 4 bases and at J to 11 bases, leaving 6 bases not matched to a gene. Viral peptide pools were used in the ViraFEST assay to expand antigen-specific CD4+ T cells, and sequencing came afterward. Following 10 days of culture, CD4+ T cells were isolated. Vaccine administered to participants consisted of two doses of either BNT162b2 or mRNA-1273. Testing of the vaccine recipients showed negative nucleocapsid antibodies and no prior SARS-CoV-2 infection.

The chain couples TRBV28 to TRBJ1-6; 9 bases line up with TRBD1. The sequence derives from a human donor who received a COVID-19 vaccine. Some clones in this sample may be carry-over from other donors' samples. The sample was CD4+ T cells from PBMCs cultured with SARS-CoV-2 spike peptides, taken after COVID-19 vaccination. In DNA, the CDR3 is TGTGCCAGCAGTTCCCACAGGGGGCGGACACCCCTCCACTTT. This encodes CASSSHRGRTPLHF.